This TCR beta chain was retrieved from a study of long-term antiretroviral therapy in people with HIV. Specimens carried about 0.85-10 million cryopreserved PBMC before DNA extraction. Germline V gene sequence: CDR1 KGHSH, CDR2 LQKENI. The V end was cut by 2 bases, the J end by 0 bases, with 14 bases between. The CDR3 sequence is 17 residues long. Assay version v3.0 of immunoSEQ was used, and it was run at survey level. Sequenced by immunoSEQ multiplex PCR; TCRdb stores in-frame clones only, minus some. The profile shows 20,000 to 25,000 clones, around 87% of them singletons. Details on this clone: What it binds is not known.

Study-wide results and limits: Blood sampling spanned 2004 to 2017, possibly under older ART regimens.

The receptor was derived from a man aged 18 to 30 with HIV. The chain links TRBV18 to TRBJ1-3; D gene unclear. The sample in question was unsorted PBMCs, obtained 0.2 years before starting antiretroviral therapy. The CDR3 region is CASSPTTDRYSGNTIYF. CDR3 coding DNA: TGTGCCAGCTCACCAACGACCGACCGCTACTCTGGAAACACCATATATTTT.